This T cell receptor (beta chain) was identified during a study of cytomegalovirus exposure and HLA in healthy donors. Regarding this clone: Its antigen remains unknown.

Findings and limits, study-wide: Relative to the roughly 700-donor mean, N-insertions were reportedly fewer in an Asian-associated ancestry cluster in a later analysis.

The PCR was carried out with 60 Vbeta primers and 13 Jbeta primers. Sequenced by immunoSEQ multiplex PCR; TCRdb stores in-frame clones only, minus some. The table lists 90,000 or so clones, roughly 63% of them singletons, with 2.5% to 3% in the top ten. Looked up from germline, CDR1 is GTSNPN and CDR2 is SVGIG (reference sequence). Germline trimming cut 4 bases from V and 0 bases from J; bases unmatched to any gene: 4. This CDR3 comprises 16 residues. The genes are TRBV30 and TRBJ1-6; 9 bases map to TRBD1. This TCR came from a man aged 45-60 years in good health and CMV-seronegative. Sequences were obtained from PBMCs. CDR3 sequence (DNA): TGTGCCTGGAAGACAGGGGGATACTCCTATAATTCACCCCTCCACTTT. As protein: CAWKTGGYSYNSPLHF.